These T cell receptor beta chains were read from a single sample in a study of blood T cell repertoires in COVID-19. Data came from immunoSEQ multiplex PCR; TCRdb stores just in-frame clones and leaves some out. The sample shows 250,000 or so clones, approximately 83% of them seen only once. The sample was PBMCs or T cells enriched from blood (not recorded which). Receptors were obtained from a woman aged 50 to 65 who had recovered from COVID-19. The CDR3 runs from the conserved cysteine through the conserved F or W. The D gene is left open where the match is weak. Some rows have no size entry. The others give once, few or many, or a class for an expanded clone.

v_gene	d_gene	abundance	j_gene	CDR3aa	CDR3nt
TRBV27	NA	NA	TRBJ1-4	CASSPSSLGRGKDEKLFF	TGTGCCAGCAGCCCCTCCAGCCTGGGGAGGGGAAAGGATGAAAAACTGTTTTTT
TRBV27	NA	NA	TRBJ1-5	CASSLSGAANQPQHF	TGTGCCAGCAGTTTATCGGGGGCAGCTAATCAGCCCCAGCATTTT
TRBV7-9	TRBD1	NA	TRBJ2-1	CASSDSDRTRNEQFF	TGTGCCAGCAGCGATTCGGACAGGACGCGCAATGAGCAGTTCTTC
TRBV12-5	NA	once	TRBJ1-1	CASGLLSTEAFF	TGTGCTAGTGGTCTGTTGAGCACTGAAGCTTTCTTT
TRBV9	NA	NA	TRBJ2-5	CASSARSSWETQYF	TGTGCCAGCAGCGCCCGGTCTAGCTGGGAGACCCAGTACTTC
TRBV9	NA	NA	TRBJ2-1	CASSPRGGNEQFF	TGTGCCAGCAGCCCCCGGGGTGGGAATGAGCAGTTCTTC
TRBV9	NA	NA	TRBJ1-6	CASSVNSNSPLHF	TGTGCCAGCAGCGTTAACAGTAATTCACCCCTCCACTTT
TRBV30	TRBD1	NA	TRBJ1-4	CAWRGDSREKLFF	TGTGCCTGGAGAGGGGACAGTAGAGAAAAACTGTTTTTT
TRBV24-1	NA	NA	TRBJ1-1	CATSDRHGGYLNTEAFF	TGTGCCACCAGTGACCGTCATGGCGGATACCTGAACACTGAAGCTTTCTTT
TRBV28	NA	NA	TRBJ1-2	CASSFGFRVYGYTF	TGTGCCAGCAGTTTTGGCTTCAGGGTTTATGGCTACACCTTC
TRBV28	NA	NA	TRBJ1-2	CASSTLDRLSGYTF	TGTGCCAGCAGTACCCTAGACAGGCTCTCGGGCTACACCTTC
TRBV2	NA	NA	TRBJ1-2	CASSKDSNGYTF	TGTGCCAGCAGTAAAGACAGCAATGGCTACACCTTC
TRBV3-1/TRBV3-2	NA	few	TRBJ1-4	CASSPWTDNEKLFF	TGTGCCAGCAGCCCGTGGACAGACAATGAAAAACTGTTTTTT
TRBV3-1/TRBV3-2	NA	NA	TRBJ2-1	CASSTGDYNEQFF	TGTGCCAGCAGTACCGGGGACTACAATGAGCAGTTCTTC
TRBV5-1	TRBD2	NA	TRBJ2-3	CASSFKPGGPRSTDTQYF	TGCGCCAGCAGCTTCAAGCCGGGAGGGCCCCGTAGCACAGATACGCAGTATTTT
TRBV7-3	NA	NA	TRBJ1-2	CASSLGGGHGYTF	TGTGCCAGCAGCTTAGGCGGGGGACATGGCTACACCTTC
TRBV6-5	NA	few	TRBJ2-7	CASKQQGGVYEQYF	TGTGCCAGCAAGCAACAGGGTGGTGTATACGAGCAGTACTTC
TRBV18	NA	NA	TRBJ1-6	CASSKTDQNSPLHF	TGTGCCAGCTCAAAAACAGATCAGAATTCACCCCTCCACTTT
TRBV4-2	TRBD2	once	TRBJ2-7	CASSQRLAGSREQYF	TGTGCCAGCAGCCAAAGACTAGCGGGAAGTCGAGAGCAGTACTTC
TRBV6-5	TRBD2	NA	TRBJ2-1	CASTAVAGEADEQFF	TGTGCCAGCACCGCCGTAGCGGGAGAGGCCGATGAGCAGTTCTTC
TRBV28	NA	NA	TRBJ1-1	CASSLTREAFF	TGTGCCAGCAGTCTCACACGTGAAGCTTTCTTT